The 10 T cell receptor beta chains below come from one sample, sequenced in a study of PD-L1 blockade in urothelial cancer. Assay used: immunoSEQ multiplex PCR; TCRdb lists only in-frame clones, some missing. In the table there are under 95,000 clones, roughly 84% of which are singletons. Noted time point: pretreatment peripheral blood. The sample here was PBMCs, taken around atezolizumab (anti-PD-L1) treatment. The source is a man aged 55 to 70 with urothelial cancer.

This chain uses TRBV19 with TRBJ1-2; D remains unclear. V was shortened by 3 bases and J by 7 bases, with 18 bases between the two germline ends. CDR1 is LNHDA, CDR2 SQIVND, per germline (reference sequence). This CDR3 has 15 amino acids. Here the CDR3 reads CASSIPEGGMAGYTF. CDR3 in DNA: TGTGCCAGTAGTATCCCTGAAGGCGGAATGGCTGGCTACACCTTC.

The chain recombines TRBV28 with TRBJ1-5; a possible D gene is TRBD1 (5 bases). Trimming shortened V by 3 bases and J by 0 bases, and 9 bases separated the two germline ends. The CDR3 length is 15 residues. Germline assignment: CDR1 MDHEN and CDR2 SYDVKM. For the CDR3, the DNA is TGTGCCAGCAGTTTCCGCAGGGATAGCAATCAGCCCCAGCATTTT. Protein product: CASSFRRDSNQPQHF.

This CDR3 is CASSKVSGNQPQHF. As DNA, the CDR3 is TGTGCCAGCAGCAAAGTTAGCGGGAATCAGCCCCAGCATTTT. The rearrangement links TRBV21-1 to TRBJ1-5. TRBV21-1 is shown as a pseudogene. There are 14 residues in the CDR3.

This chain links TRBV6-1 with TRBJ2-3; possible D gene TRBD1, 5 bases. Germline CDR1 is MNHNS and CDR2 is SASEGT. This CDR3 is built from 14 residues. Trimming cost V 1 base and J 8 bases, with 13 bases left between them. In DNA, the CDR3 is TGTGCCAGCAGTGAAGGGACATTAGGGGTTACGCAGTATTTT. Translated: CASSEGTLGVTQYF.

The V gene is TRBV21-1, the J gene TRBJ2-1; the table assigns TRBD2, which was not confirmed against the DNA. TRBV21-1 is a pseudogene. The CDR3 consists of 20 residues. The DNA for the CDR3 is TGTGCCAGCAGCAAAGTGCCGACAGGGGGTCGACTAGCGGAGTACAATGAGCAGTTCTTC. Amino acid sequence: CASSKVPTGGRLAEYNEQFF.

The J gene is TRBJ2-1, the V gene TRBV5-4, with TRBD1 matching 7 bases. Germline V lookup: CDR1 SGHNT, CDR2 YYREEE (reference sequence). The V and J ends lost 0 bases and 6 bases, in that order; junction bases with no gene match: 0. CDR3 size: 13 residues. The chain's CDR3 is CASSLDRGNEQFF. The DNA for the CDR3 is TGTGCCAGCAGCTTGGACAGGGGCAATGAGCAGTTCTTC.

The chain uses TRBV7-9 and TRBJ2-3, with 10 nucleotides matching TRBD2. Germline V gene lookup returns CDR1 SEHNR and CDR2 FQNEAQ (reference sequence). After removal of 6 bases from V and 3 bases from J, the junction contained 12 bases not matched to a gene. This CDR3 is 17 amino acids long. The CDR3 bases are TGTGCCAGCAGTCCTATGAGCGGGAGGGCCCTGACAGATACGCAGTATTTT. Translation: CASSPMSGRALTDTQYF.

The chain uses TRBV11-3 and TRBJ1-1; D not certain. Per the germline V gene, CDR1 is SGHNT and CDR2 is YENEEA. Trimming took 5 bases from V and 5 from J, leaving 12 bases between them. The CDR3 runs to 13 residues. In DNA form, the CDR3 reads TGTGCCAGCAGCGTAACTAGAAAGACTGAAGCTTTCTTT. It is translated as CASSVTRKTEAFF.

The V gene is TRBV5-4, the J gene TRBJ2-5; TRBD1 might be the D (5 bases). The CDR3 sequence is 13 residues long. The germline V gene encodes CDR1 SGHNT and CDR2 YYREEE (reference sequence). Trimming shortened V by 2 bases and J by 5 bases, and 10 bases separated the two germline ends. CDR3: CASSFPGPETQYF. The DNA of the CDR3 is TGTGCCAGCAGCTTTCCAGGGCCGGAGACCCAGTACTTC.

The chain carries TRBV18 and TRBJ2-1; 9 bases line up with TRBD2. CDR1 is KGHSH, CDR2 LQKENI, per germline. CDR3 size: 15 residues. V gave up 0 bases and J gave up 7 bases; unmatched junction bases: 4. Here the CDR3 DNA reads TGTGCCAGCTCACCACCGTCTCTAGCGGGAAATGAGCAGTTCTTC. Translating it yields CASSPPSLAGNEQFF.